This T cell receptor beta chain was recorded in a study of T cells after yellow fever vaccination. The V gene's germline CDR1 is DFQATT and CDR2 SNEGSKA (reference sequence). This CDR3 comprises 14 residues. The V gene lost 0 bases and the J gene lost 6 bases, with 11 bases spanning the gap. TCRdb analysed the 5' RACE reads with MiXCR anew, one entry per CDR3 protein. The sample gives around 500,000 distinct CDR3 sequences, less than 25% of which show up once; around 16% is in the top ten. The TCR sequence derives from a man aged 18-30 years who received the YFV17D yellow fever vaccine. Specimen: PBMCs, collected less than 25 days after the first yellow fever vaccination. The chain is built from TRBV20-1 and TRBJ2-2; D is tentatively TRBD1 or TRBD2 (5 bases each). The CDR3 DNA is TGCAGTGCTAGAGATCTTCGGGACGCCGGGGAGCTGTTTTTT. Its translation: CSARDLRDAGELFF.